This T cell receptor (beta chain) was sequenced during a study of T-cell memory formation after mild COVID-19. In TCRdb, the 5' RACE reads were re-called with MiXCR into one record per CDR3 protein. The profile shows 300,000 to 400,000 distinct CDR3 sequences, around 15% of them singletons. This clonotype was seen a handful of times. The antigen remains unidentified. The CDR3 is 17 amino acids. With V trimmed by 6 bases and J by 2 bases, 9 bases remained unmatched. Germline CDR1 MNHEY, CDR2 SVGEGT. Study results and caveats: Pre-infection memory already had some responding clones, implying cross-reactive memory joined.

This TCR came from a man younger than 30 who had mild COVID-19 (a few samples of this study predate the infection). Cell type and time point are not known. Sequencing was carried out using PBMCs or a T cell subset sorted from them (not recorded which). This chain joins TRBV6-2 or TRBV6-3 and TRBJ2-2, with 10 bases lining up with TRBD2. The DNA for the CDR3 is TGTGCCAGCAGGCTGCTAGCGGGGGTCCCTAACACCGGGGAGCTGTTTTTT. This sequence encodes CASRLLAGVPNTGELFF.